This T cell receptor (beta chain) was profiled in a study of CD4 and CD8 cells across lung adenocarcinoma regions (dated by TCRdb to the late 2010s). Background on the whole study: The study compared tumor centers with tumor margins to examine intratumor heterogeneity of the T cell receptor repertoire.

The cysteine opens and the phenylalanine closes a CDR3 of 15 amino acids. Solely the CDR3 DNA is kept, with 45 bases framed from the first base. The CDR1 and CDR2 encoded by the germline V gene are WSHSY and SAAADI. Concerning this clonotype: Its antigen is still unknown. The record has no base qualities; no much larger clone is one base away.

Patients with localized lung adenocarcinoma, a subtype of non-small cell lung cancer, were used as donors. The centers of localized lung adenocarcinomas were where the samples came from. For TCR repertoire analysis, CD4+ T cells from tumor tissue were profiled apart from CD8+ T cells. The library was generated by PCR. Sequencing instrument: HiSeq X Ten. TCRdb reran the public reads through fastp at Q25 and MiXCR, keeping productive beta chains. CDR3 protein duplicates are merged, each entry listing the most common genes and DNA. Present in this sample are 9,000 to 13,000 distinct CDR3 sequences, about 53% of which were seen just once. In total, the top ten clones hold 20% of the sample.

Recombination joined TRBV10-2 with TRBJ2-5; confidence is insufficient to name the D gene. With the DNA end fitting TRBJ2-7 better, the J assignment may be wrong. Sequenced input: CD4+ T cells from the center of a lung tumor. What the cell subset or site label conveys for this sample: tumor center region. This receptor was obtained from a male donor with lung adenocarcinoma. The CD4 and CD8 labels of this study may be unreliable. The CDR3 has the sequence CASSEMSTVSYEQYF. The nucleotides are TGCGCCAGCAGTGAGATGTCGACGGTCTCCTACGAGCAGTACTTC.